Shown below are 20 T cell receptor beta chains from a single sample sequenced in a study of spatial heterogeneity in lung cancer. Time point noted: sample taken at primary tumor resection. Unsorted whole RNA of tumor, nontumor lung or frozen PBMC was sequenced. TCRdb re-analysed the 5' RACE reads in MiXCR, keeping a single row per CDR3 protein. The sample comprises about 15,000 distinct CDR3 sequences, approximately 8% of which are singletons, and more than 25% rests with the top ten. This specimen was PBMCs, taken at surgery. The receptors here all came from a female donor with early-stage non-small cell lung cancer.

V gene TRBV5-1 combines with J gene TRBJ2-3, with a tentative D call TRBD1 (6 bases). The CDR3 loop spans 14 amino acids. V gave up 3 bases and J gave up 2 bases, with 10 bases separating them. Germline V gene sequence: CDR1 SGHRS, CDR2 YFSETQ. CDR3 region: CASSWTDFTDTQYF. The CDR3 DNA is TGCGCCAGCAGCTGGACAGACTTCACAGATACGCAGTATTTT.

This clonotype came up many times. The V call is TRBV5-1, the J call TRBJ1-2; perhaps TRBD1 as D (5 bases). The ends were cut back, 1 base at V and 4 bases at J, with 8 bases in the middle. Germline V CDR1 and CDR2: SGHRS, YFSETQ. This CDR3 region has 13 residues. The CDR3 is CASSLWGVYGYTF. CDR3 bases: TGCGCCAGCAGCTTGTGGGGGGTCTATGGCTACACCTTC. The variable domain in full, completed from reference TRBV5-1 and TRBJ1-2, reads KAGVTQTPRYLIKTRGQQVTLSCSPISGHRSVSWYQQTPGQGLQFLFEYFSETQRNKGNFPGRFSGRQFSNSRSEMNVSTLELGDSALYLCASSLWGVYGYTFGSGTRLTVV.

This clonotype was recorded many times. One end of the junction is discordant with germline, which a read error may explain. This sequence joins TRBV12-3 or TRBV12-4 and TRBJ1-5, with D perhaps matching TRBD1 (5 bases). The CDR3 loop spans 11 amino acids. The CDR3 region is CVIGGGQPQHF. CDR3 DNA: TGCGTTATCGGGGGTGGCCAGCCCCAGCATTTT.

This clonotype has a count of ten or more. The genes are TRBV19 and TRBJ1-5; D unresolved. The CDR3 runs 16 residues. V was cut by 5 bases and J by 0 bases, with 14 bases left in between. Germline V gene lookup returns CDR1 LNHDA and CDR2 SQIVND (reference sequence). The CDR3 region has the DNA TGTGCCAGTAGTCTAGCGACAATCTATAGCAATCAGCCCCAGCATTTT. This codes for CASSLATIYSNQPQHF.

The V call is TRBV7-2, the J call TRBJ1-2; possibly TRBD1 for D (6 bases). This CDR3 region has 15 residues. Germline V gives CDR1 SGHTA, CDR2 FQGNSA. Between the trimmed V and J ends, which lost 5 bases and 4 bases, there was a span of 17 bases. The CDR3 DNA reads TGTGCCAGCAGCCGGCCAGGGGAAAGGGGCTATGGCTACACCTTC. It codes for CASSRPGERGYGYTF.

This clonotype was seen at least ten times. The V gene is TRBV7-3, the J gene TRBJ2-1; TRBD1 aligns across 7 bases. The length of the CDR3 is 15 residues. CDR1 SGHTA and CDR2 FQGTGA come from the germline V gene. V shed 5 bases, J shed 4 bases, and the junction held 8 bases outside the gene matches. CDR3 nucleotides: TGTGCCAGCAGCCCACAGGGGCTGGATTACAATGAGCAGTTCTTC. It codes for CASSPQGLDYNEQFF.

This clonotype was observed many times. The chain recombines TRBV12-3 or TRBV12-4 with TRBJ2-3; TRBD1 agrees at 11 bases. This CDR3 has 15 amino acids. The trim removed 4 bases at V and 5 bases at J, leaving 5 bases unmatched. As DNA, the CDR3 is TGTGCCAGCAGTTCCGGGGGGACAGGGGGAGATACGCAGTATTTT. Translated, it gives CASSSGGTGGDTQYF.

The CDR3: CASSEKRGASGANVLTF. In DNA form, the CDR3 reads TGTGCCAGCAGTGAAAAGAGGGGGGCCTCTGGGGCCAACGTCCTGACTTTC. This sequence joins TRBV25-1 and TRBJ2-6, with D perhaps given as TRBD1 or TRBD2 (6 bases each). The germline V and J ends were trimmed by 2 bases and 0 bases, with 11 bases remaining between them. The germline V gene has CDR1 MGHDK and CDR2 SYGVNS. The CDR3 covers 17 residues.

This clonotype has ten or more counts. V gene TRBV28 combines with J gene TRBJ2-3, with D unresolved. Germline loops: CDR1 MDHEN, CDR2 SYDVKM. The CDR3 length is 15 residues. V lost 6 bases and J 0 bases, leaving 13 bases between the germline ends. CDR3 bases: TGTGCCAGCAGAAACGCAAAGAGAAGCACAGATACGCAGTATTTT. Translated: CASRNAKRSTDTQYF.

This clonotype was detected many times. The chain uses TRBV19 and TRBJ1-5, with 11 bases aligning to TRBD1. This CDR3 region has 14 residues. The J segment lost 6 bases and the V segment lost 6 bases, leaving 4 bases of the junction unmatched. The germline gives CDR1 LNHDA, CDR2 SQIVND (reference sequence). CDR3 nucleotides: TGTGCCAGTAGCGGGACAGGGGGTACTCAGCCCCAGCATTTT. It yields the protein CASSGTGGTQPQHF.

Many counts were recorded for this clonotype. The gene calls are TRBV20-1 and TRBJ2-5; either TRBD1 or TRBD2 may fit D (5 bases each). The CDR3 sequence is 13 residues long. V lost 2 bases, J lost 5 bases, and 12 bases lay in between. The germline V gene has CDR1 DFQATT and CDR2 SNEGSKA (reference sequence). CDR3 sequence reads: CSARLGVGETQYF. Written as DNA, the CDR3 is TGCAGTGCTAGATTGGGGGTGGGGGAGACCCAGTACTTC.

This sequence joins TRBV4-2 and TRBJ1-3, with D possibly being TRBD1 (5 bases). CDR1 is LGHNA and CDR2 is YNFKEQ in the germline V gene. Trimming took off 1 base at V and 2 bases at J, with 12 bases between the two ends. The CDR3 has 16 residues. The CDR3 is CASSQGDRGPGNTIYF. The DNA for the CDR3 is TGTGCCAGCAGCCAAGGAGATAGGGGACCTGGAAACACCATATATTTT.

This clonotype came up many times. The CDR3 nucleotides are TGCAGTGCGCCTCTCCCAACAGGCTTTAATGAAAAACTGTTTTTT. This sequence encodes CSAPLPTGFNEKLFF. V usage is TRBV20-1 and J usage is TRBJ1-4, with D possibly TRBD1 on 5 matching bases. The V and J ends lost 6 bases and 4 bases respectively, with 18 bases between them. Looked up from germline, CDR1 is DFQATT and CDR2 is SNEGSKA (reference sequence). CDR3 length: 15 amino acids.

This clonotype was picked up many times. The chain carries TRBV28 and TRBJ2-6, with a weak D call TRBD2 (5 bases). Per the germline V gene, CDR1 is MDHEN and CDR2 is SYDVKM. Between the trimmed V and J ends, which lost 6 bases and 1 base, there was a span of 19 bases. The length of the CDR3 is 18 residues. CDR3 residues: CASSGSRGRASGANVLTF. DNA of the CDR3: TGTGCCAGCAGCGGCTCACGCGGGCGGGCTTCTGGGGCCAACGTCCTGACTTTC.

By frequency in the sample, this clonotype is medium-sized (0.01 to 0.1%). This rearrangement joins TRBV30 to TRBJ2-1, with 8 bases aligning to TRBD1. The V gene end was trimmed by 0 bases and the J gene end by 8 bases; junction bases not matched to a gene: 6. The CDR3 has 14 amino acids. CDR1 and CDR2 (germline): GTSNPN, SVGIG (reference sequence). The CDR3: CAWSVVQTGDEQFF. CDR3 nucleotide sequence: TGTGCCTGGAGTGTAGTCCAGACAGGGGATGAGCAGTTCTTC.

This clonotype was recorded many times. V usage is TRBV11-2 and J usage is TRBJ2-1; TRBD2 might be the D (5 bases). V lost 1 base to trimming and J lost 3 bases, with 10 bases between them. Germline loops: CDR1 SGHAT, CDR2 FQNNGV. This CDR3 has 15 amino acids. CDR3 amino acids: CASSLGSVYYNEQFF. The CDR3 bases are TGTGCCAGCAGCTTAGGTAGCGTATACTACAATGAGCAGTTCTTC.

The sample holds many counts of this clonotype. The CDR3 sequence is CSAPSRRAVDNEQFF. CDR3 nucleotide sequence: TGCAGTGCTCCCTCACGGAGGGCCGTGGACAATGAGCAGTTCTTC. The chain recombines TRBV20-1 with TRBJ2-1; a weak D match, TRBD2 (6 bases). V lost 5 bases to trimming and J lost 5 bases, with 19 bases between them. Germline V gives CDR1 DFQATT, CDR2 SNEGSKA (reference sequence). The CDR3 length is 15 residues.

This clonotype was picked up many times. The chain carries TRBV28 and TRBJ2-7; no clear D. CDR3 size: 12 residues. Germline V gene lookup returns CDR1 MDHEN and CDR2 SYDVKM. V lost 5 bases, J lost 7 bases, and 12 bases lay in between. CDR3 in DNA: TGTGCCAGCAGTCCTCAGCGTTTTGAGCAGTACTTC. Translating it yields CASSPQRFEQYF.

In this sample, this clonotype turned up many times. The gene calls are TRBV20-1 and TRBJ2-1; D might be TRBD1 or TRBD2, each matching 5 bases. Germline CDR1 DFQATT, CDR2 SNEGSKA (reference sequence). V lost 2 bases to trimming and J lost 2 bases, with 13 bases between them. The CDR3 consists of 15 residues. The CDR3 spells CSARIEGSTYNEQFF. The CDR3 region has the DNA TGCAGTGCTAGAATCGAGGGGTCAACCTACAATGAGCAGTTCTTC.

The sample holds many counts of this clonotype. This chain links TRBV4-3 with TRBJ1-1; TRBD1 is a possible D gene (5 bases). V lost 0 bases and J lost 7, with 15 bases in between. The CDR3 length is 15 residues. CDR1 and CDR2 (germline): LGHNA, YSLEER. The CDR3 is CASSQDRRIGGEAFF. The CDR3 nucleotides are TGCGCCAGCAGCCAAGATCGAAGGATTGGGGGTGAAGCTTTCTTT.